This T cell receptor (beta chain) was sequenced during a study of OX40 agonist ivuxolimab in advanced cancers. The overall study: Patients received the agonistic anti-OX40 (CD134) antibody ivuxolimab.

Clones were read by immunoSEQ multiplex PCR, and TCRdb kept only the in-frame ones, dropping some. The sample has 90,000 to 120,000 clones, 85% to 95% seen once. Germline V gene data show CDR1 as SEHNR and CDR2 as FQNEAQ (reference sequence). The CDR3 sequence is 15 residues long. V shed 5 bases, J shed 3 bases, and the junction held 8 bases outside the gene matches. The chain has TRBV7-9 and TRBJ2-7; 9 bases match TRBD1. Sequences were derived from CD4+ or CD8+ T cells sorted from blood, sampled in a trial of the OX40 agonist ivuxolimab. The sequence was collected from an adult with an advanced solid tumor such as melanoma, head and neck, liver or kidney cancer. This chain's CDR3 is CASSPPGTGNYEQYF. CDR3 DNA: TGTGCCAGCAGCCCTCCCGGGACAGGGAACTACGAGCAGTACTTC.